The clone carrying this TCR beta chain was recorded a few times. The antigen is undetermined. The sample originates from a study of cytomegalovirus exposure and HLA in healthy donors. Study-level information: Drawn from HLA-typed donors, roughly 87 million unique TCRs were held in an early data release. Study observations and caveats: Per published accounts, TCR beta sequences correctly predicted the HLA-A and HLA-B alleles of most subjects. Later analysis identified several of the most significant clusters that appeared linked to common viral pathogens.

The trim removed 4 bases at V and 8 bases at J, leaving 10 bases unmatched. This CDR3 has 14 amino acids. Germline-derived CDR1 and CDR2 are SNHLY and FYNNEI. PCR used 60 Vbeta primers and 13 Jbeta primers. TCRdb's table, derived via immunoSEQ multiplex PCR, lists solely in-frame clones and lacks some. In the table there are under 200,000 clones, roughly 82% of which are singletons. The sequence came from a girl aged 5 to 17 in good health and CMV-seropositive. The chain couples TRBV2 to TRBJ1-2, with TRBD1 matching over 7 bases. Sequencing used PBMCs. The DNA of the CDR3 is TGTGCCAGCAGTGGCGAGTCAGGGGGTCGGGGCTACACCTTC. Translating gives CASSGESGGRGYTF. The whole variable domain, remainder taken from reference TRBV2 and TRBJ1-2, is EPEVTQTPSHQVTQMGQEVILRCVPISNHLYFYWYRQILGQKVEFLVSFYNNEISEKSEIFDDQFSVERPDGSNFTLKIRSTKLEDSAMYFCASSGESGGRGYTFGSGTRLTVV.